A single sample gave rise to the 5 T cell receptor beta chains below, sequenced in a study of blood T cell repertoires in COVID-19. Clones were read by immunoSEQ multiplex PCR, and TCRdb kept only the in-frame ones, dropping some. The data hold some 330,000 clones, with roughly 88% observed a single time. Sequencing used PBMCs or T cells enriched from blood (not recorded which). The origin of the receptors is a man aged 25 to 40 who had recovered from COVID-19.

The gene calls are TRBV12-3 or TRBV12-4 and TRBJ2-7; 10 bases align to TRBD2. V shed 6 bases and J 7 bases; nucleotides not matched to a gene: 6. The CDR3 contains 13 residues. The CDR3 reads CASRLAGLGEQYF. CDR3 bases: TGTGCCAGCAGACTAGCGGGGTTGGGGGAGCAGTACTTC.

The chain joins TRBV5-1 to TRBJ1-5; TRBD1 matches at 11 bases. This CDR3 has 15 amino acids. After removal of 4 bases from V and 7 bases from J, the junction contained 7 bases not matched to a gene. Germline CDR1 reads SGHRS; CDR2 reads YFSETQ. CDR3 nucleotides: TGCGCCAGCAGCATCGGGACAGGGGGGAACCAGCCCCAGCATTTT. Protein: CASSIGTGGNQPQHF.

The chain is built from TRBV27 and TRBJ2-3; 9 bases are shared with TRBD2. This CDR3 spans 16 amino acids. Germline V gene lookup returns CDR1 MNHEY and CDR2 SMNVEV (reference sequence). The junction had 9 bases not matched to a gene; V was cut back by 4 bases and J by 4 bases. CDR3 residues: CASSSRSGGVPDTQYF. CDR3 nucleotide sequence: TGTGCCAGCAGTTCCCGTAGCGGGGGTGTCCCAGATACGCAGTATTTT.

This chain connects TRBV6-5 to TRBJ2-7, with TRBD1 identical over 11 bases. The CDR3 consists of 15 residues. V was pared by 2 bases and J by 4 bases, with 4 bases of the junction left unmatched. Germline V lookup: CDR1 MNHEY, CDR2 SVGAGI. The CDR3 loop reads CASSYRDRGIYEQYF. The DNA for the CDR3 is TGTGCCAGCAGTTACAGGGACAGGGGGATTTACGAGCAGTACTTC.

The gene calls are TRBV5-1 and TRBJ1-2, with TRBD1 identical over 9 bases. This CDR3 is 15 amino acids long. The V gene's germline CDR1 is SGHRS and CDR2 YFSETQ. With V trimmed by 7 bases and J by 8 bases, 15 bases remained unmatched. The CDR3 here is CASGEPGQGIGGYTF. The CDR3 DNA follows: TGCGCCAGCGGAGAACCGGGACAGGGTATAGGAGGCTACACCTTC.